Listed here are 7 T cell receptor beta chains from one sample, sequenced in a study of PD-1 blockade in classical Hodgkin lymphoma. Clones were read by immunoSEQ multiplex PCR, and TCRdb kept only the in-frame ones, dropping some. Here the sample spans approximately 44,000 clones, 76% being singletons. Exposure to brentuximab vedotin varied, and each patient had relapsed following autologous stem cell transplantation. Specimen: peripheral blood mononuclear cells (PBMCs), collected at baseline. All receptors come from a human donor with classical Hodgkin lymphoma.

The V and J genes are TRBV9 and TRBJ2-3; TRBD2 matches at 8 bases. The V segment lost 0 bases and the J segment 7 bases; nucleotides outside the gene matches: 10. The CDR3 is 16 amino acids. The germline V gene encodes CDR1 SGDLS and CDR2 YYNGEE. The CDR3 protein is CASSVGTSGGAYTQYF. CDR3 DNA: TGTGCCAGCAGCGTAGGCACTAGCGGCGGCGCGTATACGCAGTATTTT.

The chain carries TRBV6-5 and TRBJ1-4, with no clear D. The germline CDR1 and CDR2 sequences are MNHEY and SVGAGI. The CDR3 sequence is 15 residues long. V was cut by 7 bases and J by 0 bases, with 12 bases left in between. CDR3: CASTTSGATNEKLFF. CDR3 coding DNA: TGTGCCAGCACCACATCTGGTGCAACTAATGAAAAACTGTTTTTT.

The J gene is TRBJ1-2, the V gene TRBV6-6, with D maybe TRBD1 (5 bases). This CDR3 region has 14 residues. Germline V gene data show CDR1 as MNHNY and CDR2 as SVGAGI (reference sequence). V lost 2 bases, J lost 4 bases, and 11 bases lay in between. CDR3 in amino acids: CASSYPPDSYGYTF. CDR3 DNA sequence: TGTGCCAGCAGTTACCCTCCAGACAGCTATGGCTACACCTTC.

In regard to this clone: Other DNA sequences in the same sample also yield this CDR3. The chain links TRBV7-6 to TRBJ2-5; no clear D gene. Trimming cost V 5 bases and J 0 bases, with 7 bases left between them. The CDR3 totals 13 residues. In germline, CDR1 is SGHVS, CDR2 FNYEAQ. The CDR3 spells CASSTLYQETQYF. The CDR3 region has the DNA TGTGCCAGCAGCACCCTGTACCAAGAGACCCAGTACTTC. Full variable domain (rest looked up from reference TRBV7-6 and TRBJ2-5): GAGVSQSPRYKVTKRGQDVALRCDPISGHVSLYWYRQALGQGPEFLTYFNYEAQQDKSGLPNDRFSAERPEGSISTLTIQRTEQRDSAMYRCASSTLYQETQYFGPGTRLLVL.

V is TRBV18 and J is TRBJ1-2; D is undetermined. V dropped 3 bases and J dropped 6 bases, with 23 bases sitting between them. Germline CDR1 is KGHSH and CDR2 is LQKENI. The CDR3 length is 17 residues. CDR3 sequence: CASSPRRGDLQEDGYTF. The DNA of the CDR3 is TGTGCCAGCTCACCCCGCCGGGGAGACTTACAAGAGGATGGCTACACCTTC. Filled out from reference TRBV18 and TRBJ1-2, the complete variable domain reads NAGVMQNPRHLVRRRGQEARLRCSPMKGHSHVYWYRQLPEEGLKFMVYLQKENIIDESGMPKERFSAEFPKEGPSILRIQQVVRGDSAAYFCASSPRRGDLQEDGYTFGSGTRLTVV.

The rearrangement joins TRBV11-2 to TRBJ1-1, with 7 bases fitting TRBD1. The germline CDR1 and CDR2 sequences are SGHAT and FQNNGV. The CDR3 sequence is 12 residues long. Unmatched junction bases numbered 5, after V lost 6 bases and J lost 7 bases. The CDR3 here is CASRGQMGEAFF. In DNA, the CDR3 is TGTGCCAGCAGGGGACAGATGGGTGAAGCTTTCTTT.

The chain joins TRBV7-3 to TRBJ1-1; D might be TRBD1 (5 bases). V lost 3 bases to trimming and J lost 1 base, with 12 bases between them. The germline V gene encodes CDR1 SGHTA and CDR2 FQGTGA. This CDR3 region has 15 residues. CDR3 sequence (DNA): TGTGCCAGCAGCTTGAGGGGTACGGGGAACACTGAAGCTTTCTTT. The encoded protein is CASSLRGTGNTEAFF.